This T cell receptor (beta chain) stems from a study of T cell changes during pregnancy in multiple sclerosis (dated by TCRdb to the late 2010s). In the study overall: The study looked at changes in the T cell repertoire across pregnancy in women with multiple sclerosis.

The method behind the library was the immunoSEQ multiplex PCR assay. This is the immuneACCESS table as TCRdb keeps it, with only in-frame sequences that have V and J called. A part of the clones is gone; compared with another copy, unresolved V genes explain less than half, and the rest is unexplained. The sample yields approximately 50,000 clones; around 90% were counted once. Roughly 10% of the sample is held by the ten biggest clonotypes. As concerns this clone: Its binding antigen is unknown. Base-call qualities are not available, and no considerably larger clone is one nucleotide away.

From the cysteine up to the phenylalanine, the CDR3 has a length of 14 residues. Only the CDR3 DNA stays, 42 bases, in frame from base 1. V loses 3 bases at its end and J loses 0 bases; junction bases beyond the gene matches: 3. Sequences SGHDT (CDR1) and YYEEEE (CDR2) are obtained from the germline V gene. The sequence derives from a female donor with multiple sclerosis, enrolled in a pregnancy study. The sequencing used CD8+ T cells from peripheral blood mononuclear cells, collected after pregnancy. This chain joins TRBV5-6 to TRBJ2-7, with 7 bases aligning to TRBD2. The bases read TGTGCCAGCAGCTCCAGCGGGGCCTCCTACGAGCAGTACTTC. This yields the protein CASSSSGASYEQYF.